This T cell receptor beta chain came from a study of T-cell memory formation after mild COVID-19. This clonotype was observed a handful of times. What it binds is unknown. Study outcomes and limitations: Balance between CD4 and CD8 was seen in clones contracting day 15 to 85, and a CD4+ lean was seen in later expanders.

5'RACE with constant-segment primers built TCRalpha and TCRbeta cDNA libraries with UMIs. TCRdb re-derived calls from the 5' RACE reads in MiXCR, one entry per CDR3 protein. The sample gives roughly 600,000 distinct CDR3 sequences, under 20% of which show up once; around 13% is in the top ten. The CDR3 covers 15 residues. Germline V gene lookup returns CDR1 MNHEY and CDR2 SVGEGT. V was shortened by 1 base and J by 6 bases, with 16 bases between the two germline ends. The sequenced sample consisted of PBMCs or a T cell subset sorted from them (not recorded which). The origin of this receptor is an adult woman who had mild COVID-19 (a few samples of this study predate the infection). Cell type and time point are not known. The chain combines TRBV6-2 or TRBV6-3 with TRBJ2-7; D is uncertain. CDR3 nucleotides: TGTGCCAGCAGTTACTTGGGTCCCGCTCTTGGCGAGCAGTACTTC. Translating it yields CASSYLGPALGEQYF.